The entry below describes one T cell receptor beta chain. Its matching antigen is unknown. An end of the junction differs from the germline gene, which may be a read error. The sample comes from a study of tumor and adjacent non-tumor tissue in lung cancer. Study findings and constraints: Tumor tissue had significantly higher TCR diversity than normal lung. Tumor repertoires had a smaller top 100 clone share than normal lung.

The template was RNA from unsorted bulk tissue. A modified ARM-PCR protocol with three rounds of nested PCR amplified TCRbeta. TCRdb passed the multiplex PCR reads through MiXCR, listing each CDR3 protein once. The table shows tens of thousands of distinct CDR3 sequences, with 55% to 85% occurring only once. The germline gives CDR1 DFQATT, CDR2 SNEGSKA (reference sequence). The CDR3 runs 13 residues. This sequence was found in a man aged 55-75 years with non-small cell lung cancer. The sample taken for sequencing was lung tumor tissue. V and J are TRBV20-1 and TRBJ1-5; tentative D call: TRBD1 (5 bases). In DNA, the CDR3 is TGCTATGCTCAGGCGGGGACGGAACAGCCCCAACACTTT. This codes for CYAQAGTEQPQHF.